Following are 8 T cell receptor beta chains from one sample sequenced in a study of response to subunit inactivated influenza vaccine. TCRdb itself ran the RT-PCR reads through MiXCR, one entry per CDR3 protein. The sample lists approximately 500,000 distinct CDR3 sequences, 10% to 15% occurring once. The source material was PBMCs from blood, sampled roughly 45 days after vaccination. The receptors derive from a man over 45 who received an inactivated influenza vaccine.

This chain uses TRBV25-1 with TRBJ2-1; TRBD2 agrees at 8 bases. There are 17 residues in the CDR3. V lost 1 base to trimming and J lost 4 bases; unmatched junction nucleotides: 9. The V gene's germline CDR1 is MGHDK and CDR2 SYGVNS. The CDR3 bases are TGTGCCAGCAGTGAATTCAGGGGACTAGAACTATACAATGAGCAGTTCTTC. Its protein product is CASSEFRGLELYNEQFF.

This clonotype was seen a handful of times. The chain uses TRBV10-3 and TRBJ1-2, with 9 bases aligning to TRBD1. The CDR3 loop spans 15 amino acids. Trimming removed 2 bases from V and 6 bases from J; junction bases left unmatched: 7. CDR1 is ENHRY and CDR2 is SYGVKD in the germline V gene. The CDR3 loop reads CAISETGGVLDGYTF. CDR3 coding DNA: TGTGCCATCAGTGAGACAGGGGGCGTCCTGGATGGCTACACCTTC.

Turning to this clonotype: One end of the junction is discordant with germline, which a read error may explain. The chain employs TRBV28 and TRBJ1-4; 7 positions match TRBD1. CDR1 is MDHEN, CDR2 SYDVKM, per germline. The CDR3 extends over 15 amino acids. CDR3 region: CASSIRDRRNEKLFF. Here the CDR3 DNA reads TGCGCCAGCAGTATCCGGGACAGACGTAATGAAAAACTGTTTTTT.

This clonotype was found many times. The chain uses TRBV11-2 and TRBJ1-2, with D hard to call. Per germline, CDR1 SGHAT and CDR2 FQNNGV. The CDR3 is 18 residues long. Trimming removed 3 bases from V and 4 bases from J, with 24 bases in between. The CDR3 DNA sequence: TGTGCCAGCAGCTTTCGCTCGTTTTCGCCCAGTCGGCGCTATGGCTACACCTTC. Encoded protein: CASSFRSFSPSRRYGYTF.

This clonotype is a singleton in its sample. The CDR3 is CSGSPTSGSTGELFF. The CDR3 nucleotides are TGCAGTGGAAGCCCCACTAGCGGGAGCACCGGGGAGCTGTTTTTT. The chain has TRBV20-1 and TRBJ2-2; 11 positions agree with TRBD2. The germline CDR1 and CDR2 sequences are DFQATT and SNEGSKA (reference sequence). This CDR3 contains 15 residues. J gave up 4 bases and V 7 bases, and 8 bases lay outside the gene matches.

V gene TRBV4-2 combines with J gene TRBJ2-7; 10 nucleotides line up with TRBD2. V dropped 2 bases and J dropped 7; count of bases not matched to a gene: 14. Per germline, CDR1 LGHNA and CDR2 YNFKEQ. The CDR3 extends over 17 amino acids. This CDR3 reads CASSQKLGLADNQEQYF. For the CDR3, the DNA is TGTGCCAGCAGCCAAAAATTAGGACTAGCGGATAATCAAGAGCAGTACTTC.

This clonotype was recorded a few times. The CDR3 loop reads CSALDRGIETQYF. CDR3 in DNA: TGCAGTGCACTGGACAGGGGAATCGAGACCCAGTACTTC. This sequence joins TRBV20-1 and TRBJ2-5; 9 nucleotides align to TRBD1. Germline CDR1 is DFQATT and CDR2 is SNEGSKA (reference sequence). The CDR3 runs 13 residues. V lost 6 bases and J lost 5; bases outside the gene matches: 7.

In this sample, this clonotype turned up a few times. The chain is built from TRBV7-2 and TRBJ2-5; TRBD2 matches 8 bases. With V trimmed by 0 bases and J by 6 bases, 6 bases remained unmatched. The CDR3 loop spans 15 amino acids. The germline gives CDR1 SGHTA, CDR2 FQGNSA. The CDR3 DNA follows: TGTGCCAGCAGCTTAGCTCGGGGGGGGAAAAAGACCCAGTACTTC. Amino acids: CASSLARGGKKTQYF.